This T cell receptor (beta chain) was found in a study of shared clonotypes between healthy human individuals. This CDR3 comprises 14 residues. Unmatched junction bases numbered 8, after V lost 6 bases and J lost 7 bases. Germline V gene data show CDR1 as MNHEY and CDR2 as SMNVEV (reference sequence). Generated by immunoSEQ multiplex PCR, the TCRdb table keeps only in-frame clones and is missing some. This table has roughly 2.2 million clones, 80% to 95% appearing once. The sequenced sample consisted of naive CD4+ T cells from PBMCs. The subset denotes: CD45RA+ positively selected. This clonotype was obtained from a man between 18 and 35 years old in good health. Some clones in this sample may be carry-over from other donors' samples. The V and J genes are TRBV27 and TRBJ2-7; 11 bases fit TRBD1. CDR3 nucleotides: TGTGCCAGCAGCCGACGGGACAGGGGGGGTGAGCAGTACTTC. This codes for CASSRRDRGGEQYF.